A single sample is the source of the 17 T cell receptor beta chains below, sequenced in a study of T cell clonality in common variable immunodeficiency. Some clones are missing from TCRdb's copy, which holds only in-frame ones; the method was immunoSEQ multiplex PCR. Singletons are absent from the sample, which has some 40,000 clones. Sequenced material: peripheral blood mononuclear cells. These receptors came from a person aged 18-70 years in good health.

With respect to this clone: Read coverage stops 3 residues before the CDR3 terminus; the germline J gene supplies the remainder. V and J are TRBV7-2 and TRBJ2-3, with D unresolved. This CDR3 comprises 15 residues. Germline-derived CDR1 and CDR2 are SGHTA and FQGNSA. The DNA read from the CDR3 is TGTGCCAGCAGCTGGAAGGCAGGCTTTAATCAGCCG. Its translation: CASSWKAGFNQP. The full CDR3 sequence reads CASSWKAGFNQPQYF.

Ten or more counts support this clone. The read terminates 3 residues before the CDR3 end, so the remaining end is supplied by the germline J gene. This chain joins TRBV27 and TRBJ2-3; D gene ambiguous. The CDR3 consists of 12 residues. CDR1 and CDR2 (germline): MNHEY, SMNVEV (reference sequence). V shed 6 bases and J shed 6 bases, with 10 bases lying between them. The CDR3 here is CASSPGSDTQYF. Incomplete CDR3 DNA: TGTGCCAGCAGCCCGGGTTCGGATACG.

This clone was seen only a few times. The read is 3 residues too short to cover the CDR3 end, so that end is filled in from the germline J gene. V is TRBV6-2 or TRBV6-3 and J is TRBJ2-7; 7 nucleotides align to TRBD2. Unmatched junction bases numbered 7, after V lost 5 bases and J lost 3 bases. This CDR3 is 14 amino acids long. Germline V gives CDR1 MNHEY, CDR2 SVGEGT. CDR3 DNA (partial): TGTGCCAGCAGTCCCGGGACTACTATCTACGAG. This codes for CASSPGTTIYE. The entire CDR3 sequence reads CASSPGTTIYEQYF.

The CDR3 is CASSVRWQGGETQYF. The DNA read from the CDR3 is TGTGCCAGCAGTGTTAGATGGCAGGGAGGGGAGACG. The gene calls are TRBV2 and TRBJ2-3; 7 positions match TRBD2. The read is 3 residues too short to cover the CDR3 end, so that end is filled in from the germline J gene. The length of the CDR3 is 15 residues. CDR1 and CDR2 (germline): SNHLY, FYNNEI. The full variable domain, its missing parts supplied by reference TRBV2 and TRBJ2-3, is EPEVTQTPSHQVTQMGQEVILRCVPISNHLYFYWYRQILGQKVEFLVSFYNNEISEKSEIFDDQFSVERPDGSNFTLKIRSTKLEDSAMYFCASSVRWQGGETQYFGPGTRLTVL.

This clone was seen many times. The missing CDR3 end, 3 residues past where the read stops, is filled in from the germline J gene. The same CDR3 arises from other DNA sequences in this sample as well. This rearrangement joins TRBV11-2 to TRBJ1-2; 7 nucleotides agree with TRBD1. Germline CDR1 SGHAT, CDR2 FQNNGV. The CDR3 contains 13 residues. With V trimmed by 5 bases and J by 3 bases, 3 bases remained unmatched. CDR3 DNA (partial): TGTGCCAGCAGCCCCGGACAGGACTATGGC. It is translated as CASSPGQDYG. The whole CDR3 sequence reads CASSPGQDYGYTF.

This clone was found many times. Sequence at one end of the junction differs from germline and may be a read error. The read ends 3 residues shy of where the CDR3 ends; the end is completed using the germline J gene. Other DNA sequences of this sample code for an identical CDR3. The V gene is TRBV12-3 or TRBV12-4, the J gene TRBJ2-1; D is ambiguous. The CDR3 contains 13 residues. The DNA read from the CDR3 is TGCGCCAGCAGCCATTACAAAACCAATGAG. This gives the protein CASSHYKTNE. The CDR3 reads in full as CASSHYKTNEQFF.

The sample holds many counts of this clone. This CDR3 is CASSPGGRPYEQYF. The sequenced CDR3 bases are TGCGCCAGCAGCCCGGGGGGGCGGCCCTACGAG. The genes are TRBV5-1 and TRBJ2-7, with TRBD2 matching over 8 bases. The CDR3 end lies 3 residues beyond the end of the read and is filled in from the germline J gene. The V gene's germline CDR1 is SGHRS and CDR2 YFSETQ. The CDR3 is 14 amino acids. V was pared by 4 bases and J by 2 bases, with 5 bases of the junction left unmatched.

This clone was detected many times. Sequencing ends 3 residues short of the CDR3 end; the germline J gene provides the rest. The chain uses TRBV6-1 and TRBJ2-4, with D perhaps TRBD1 (6 bases). The ends were cut back, 0 bases at V and 6 bases at J, with 9 bases in the middle. The germline CDR1 and CDR2 sequences are MNHNS and SASEGT. CDR3 length equals 14 residues. CDR3 protein: CASSEADRLNIQYF. The CDR3 bases that were read are TGTGCCAGCAGTGAAGCCGACAGGCTAAACATT.

As to this clone: A read error is possible here, since a much larger clone lies one base away. The read finishes 3 residues shy of the CDR3 end, and the germline J gene is used to complete it. The chain is built from TRBV19 and TRBJ2-2, with TRBD2 matching 10 bases. Germline V gene sequence: CDR1 LNHDA, CDR2 SQIVND (reference sequence). The CDR3 spans 18 residues. The CDR3 reads CASSSLSGRTSGANVLFF. CDR3 DNA, as far as it was read: TGTGCCAGTAGCTCCCTTAGCGGGAGGACCTCTGGGGCCAACGTG. Combining the CDR3 with reference TRBV19 and TRBJ2-2 gives the whole variable domain DGGITQSPKYLFRKEGQNVTLSCEQNLNHDAMYWYRQDPGQGLRLIYYSQIVNDFQKGDIAEGYSVSREKKESFPLTVTSAQKNPTAFYLCASSSLSGRTSGANVLFFGEGSRLTVL.

The sample holds a few counts of this clone. The CDR3 end lies 3 residues beyond the end of the read and is filled in from the germline J gene. The chain has TRBV30 and TRBJ1-2, with D perhaps TRBD1 (6 bases). Germline lookup yields CDR1 GTSNPN and CDR2 SVGIG (reference sequence). This CDR3 contains 16 residues. The sequenced part of the CDR3 DNA is TGTGCCTGGAACATCGTGACAGGACTTAGCACAGATACC. This gives the protein CAWNIVTGLSTDT. The whole CDR3 protein reads CAWNIVTGLSTDTYTF.

This clone occurred many times. The read terminates 3 residues before the CDR3 end, so the remaining end is supplied by the germline J gene. The chain joins TRBV20-1 to TRBJ2-3; 8 bases fit TRBD1. This CDR3 region has 14 residues. The junction had 10 bases not matched to a gene; V was cut back by 6 bases and J by 5 bases. Germline CDR1 reads DFQATT; CDR2 reads SNEGSKA (reference sequence). CDR3 loop: CSATSGTGRDTQYF. CDR3 bases read: TGCAGTGCCACCTCCGGGACAGGCAGAGATACG.

This clone was seen at least ten times. The CDR3 bases that were read are TGTGCCAGCAGCGTAGGTGGTTGGGTCAGGGCGGCTCAACCGGTGGAA. It yields the protein CASSVGGWVRAAQPVE. The whole CDR3 sequence reads CASSVGGWVRAAQPVELFF. The chain has TRBV9 and TRBJ1-4; a weak D match, TRBD1 (5 bases). The CDR3 goes on 3 residues after the read ends, and that part is filled in from the germline J gene. The CDR3 spans 19 residues. The V gene's germline CDR1 is SGDLS and CDR2 YYNGEE.

This clone was found many times. With the read ending 3 residues before the CDR3 end, the germline J gene is used to fill in that end. The rearrangement links TRBV2 to TRBJ1-3; D not certain. The CDR3 is made up of 12 amino acids. Trimming took 2 bases from V and 9 from J, leaving 8 bases between them. Germline CDR1 and CDR2: SNHLY and FYNNEI. CDR3: CASSERQFTIYF. The part of the CDR3 DNA that was read is TGTGCCAGCAGTGAAAGGCAGTTCACC.

This clone was found many times. The read terminates 3 residues before the CDR3 end, so the remaining end is supplied by the germline J gene. V is TRBV4-1 and J is TRBJ2-7; maybe TRBD1 (6 bases). Looked up from germline, CDR1 is MGHRA and CDR2 is YSYEKL. Trimming stripped 2 bases from V and 0 bases from J, with 14 bases between. CDR3 length equals 16 residues. The CDR3 is CASSQIGDISSYEQYF. The sequenced CDR3 bases are TGCGCCAGCAGCCAAATCGGGGACATTAGCTCCTACGAG.

There are many counts of this clone. The sequenced part of the CDR3 DNA is TGCAGTGCAACCCGACTAGCGACACTCTACGAG. This encodes CSATRLATLYE. The full CDR3 protein is CSATRLATLYEQYF. J is TRBJ2-7 and V is TRBV20-1, with 8 nucleotides matching TRBD2. With the read ending 3 residues before the CDR3 end, the germline J gene is used to fill in that end. Per germline, CDR1 DFQATT and CDR2 SNEGSKA (reference sequence). V lost 6 bases and J lost 3; bases outside the gene matches: 10. The CDR3 spans 14 residues.

The table lists this clone with many counts. The sequenced fragment ends 3 residues before the CDR3 boundary, so the rest is inferred from the germline J gene. The J gene is TRBJ2-1, the V gene TRBV5-1, with 9 bases that match TRBD1. Germline V lookup: CDR1 SGHRS, CDR2 YFSETQ. Losses at the gene ends were 5 bases for V and 6 bases for J; bases not matched to a gene: 9. The CDR3 extends over 15 amino acids. CDR3 in amino acids: CASSFPGQGSNEQFF. The part of the CDR3 DNA that was read is TGCGCCAGCAGTTTCCCGGGACAGGGTTCCAATGAG.

This clone was counted many times. The DNA ends 3 residues before the CDR3 does, and the rest of the CDR3 is filled in from the germline J gene. This rearrangement joins TRBV29-1 to TRBJ2-1, with 7 bases that match TRBD1. J was trimmed by 2 bases and V by 6 bases; bases with no gene match: 13. The CDR3 extends over 16 amino acids. CDR1 and CDR2 (germline): SQVTM, ANQGSEA. CDR3 DNA (partial): TGCAGCGTAGTAGGGGGCACGTTTACCCCCTACAATGAG. It codes for CSVVGGTFTPYNE. The entire CDR3 sequence reads CSVVGGTFTPYNEQFF.